This T cell receptor (beta chain) was found in a study of OX40 agonist ivuxolimab in advanced cancers. The CDR3 runs 19 residues. Looked up from germline, CDR1 is MDHEN and CDR2 is SYDVKM. This table comes from immunoSEQ multiplex PCR, and its TCRdb copy is limited to in-frame clones, with some not included. Of 55,000 to 70,000 clones in the sample, approximately 85% were seen once. As concerns this clone: Mismatch with germline at one junction end may stem from a read error.

The V and J genes are TRBV28 and TRBJ1-5, with 8 bases that match TRBD1. Here the sequenced sample was CD4+ or CD8+ T cells sorted from blood, taken in a trial of the OX40 agonist ivuxolimab. The clonotype was recovered from an adult with an advanced solid tumor such as melanoma, head and neck, liver or kidney cancer. Here the CDR3 DNA reads TGTGCCAGCAGTTCCCGGTTACCGTCCCGGGACAGGAGAGAATCAGCCCCCAATTTT. Amino acids: CASSSRLPSRDRRESAPNF.